A single T cell receptor beta chain is shown here with its context. The assay was immunoSEQ multiplex PCR, and TCRdb's table has in-frame clones only and misses some. The table shows roughly 97,000 clones, with 82% occurring only once. This CDR3 has 13 amino acids. Per the germline V gene, CDR1 is SGHNT and CDR2 is YYREEE (reference sequence). The germline V and J ends were trimmed by 4 bases and 4 bases, with 10 bases remaining between them. This sample is part of a study of T cell clones after liver transplantation. As for the study in general: TCRbeta sequencing after a pre-transplant mixed lymphocyte reaction identified graft-donor-reactive clones, later tracked in post-transplant blood. Graft-donor-reactive sequences were compared with third-party-reactive TCRbeta sequences from pre-transplant mixed lymphocyte reactions. At least one year of complete immunosuppression withdrawal without enzymes over twice normal defined tolerance.

The chain combines TRBV5-4 with TRBJ2-3, with D unresolved. This sequence originates from a human donor who received a liver transplant. The source was CD4+ T cells from blood, collected before liver transplant. The CDR3: CASSPPPPDTQYF. The CDR3 nucleotides read TGTGCCAGCAGCCCGCCACCCCCAGATACGCAGTATTTT.